This is a list of T cell receptor beta chains from one sample in a study of cytomegalovirus exposure and HLA in healthy donors. Using immunoSEQ multiplex PCR, the repertoire was profiled, and TCRdb retains in-frame clones only, with some absent. The sample consists of more than 95,000 clones, roughly 80% of them appearing once. Specimen: PBMCs. All receptors come from a man aged 25-45 years in good health and CMV-seropositive. Each CDR3 is given with its conserved first and last residue. D genes are given only for firm matches. The size of a clone is reported for some rows only, either as once, few or many, or as a class for expanded clones.

CDR3nt,CDR3aa,d_gene,abundance,j_gene,v_gene
TGCGCCAGCAGTCAATCCGGGGGCTCCTACAATGAGCAGTTCTTC,CASSQSGGSYNEQFF,-,-,TRBJ2-1,TRBV23-1
TGCGCCAGCAGCGGACAGGGGGCTTCTAATGAAAAACTGTTTTTT,CASSGQGASNEKLFF,TRBD1,-,TRBJ1-4,TRBV5-1
TGTGCCAGCAGTGAAACCAGCGGGCGGTTGGAGACCCAGTACTTC,CASSETSGRLETQYF,-,-,TRBJ2-5,TRBV2
TGTGCCAGCAGCCGTAGGGGGAACACTGAAGCTTTCTTT,CASSRRGNTEAFF,-,-,TRBJ1-1,TRBV7-3
TGTGCCAGCAGCCAGAGGAACCGACAGGGGAATGGCTACACCTTC,CASSQRNRQGNGYTF,TRBD1,-,TRBJ1-2,TRBV7-2
TGTGCCAGCAGCCGTTCAGGTGGATGGGGACAGTCAAACTATGGCTACACCTTC,CASSRSGGWGQSNYGYTF,TRBD1,few,TRBJ1-2,TRBV4-2
TGTGCCAGCAGCTCAGCGGGCAATGAGCAGTTCTTC,CASSSAGNEQFF,-,few,TRBJ2-1,TRBV7-3
TGTGCCAGCAGTGAAACGACAGGGTACAATGGCTACACCTTC,CASSETTGYNGYTF,TRBD1,-,TRBJ1-2,TRBV28
TGCGCCAGCAGCTTGAATACCGGGACAGGGGGCGCGGACTACACCTTC,CASSLNTGTGGADYTF,TRBD1,-,TRBJ1-2,TRBV5-1
TGCGCCAGCAGCTCGCGGGGGGGCCCAGATACGCAGTATTTT,CASSSRGGPDTQYF,TRBD2,-,TRBJ2-3,TRBV5-1
TGTGCCAGCAGCCTTAGACAGGGTGGCGGGGAGCTGTTTTTT,CASSLRQGGGELFF,TRBD1,-,TRBJ2-2,TRBV9
TGTGCCAGCAGCTTGCGGGTAGCGGGGGGGCACACAGATACGCAGTATTTT,CASSLRVAGGHTDTQYF,TRBD2,-,TRBJ2-3,TRBV5-4
TGTGCTAGTGGTTTAGCCCAGGGATCCTACGAGCAGTACTTC,CASGLAQGSYEQYF,-,-,TRBJ2-7,TRBV12-5
TGTGCCAGCAGGGTCCAGTATAATTCACCCCTCCACTTT,CASRVQYNSPLHF,-,few,TRBJ1-6,TRBV2
TGTGCCAGCAGCTTAGAGCGGGGAGAGGCCAACTATGGCTACACCTTC,CASSLERGEANYGYTF,-,-,TRBJ1-2,TRBV7-9
TGTGCCAGCAGTTCCGGGACAGTTAATTCCCCCCTCCACTTT,CASSSGTVNSPLHF,TRBD1,-,TRBJ1-6,TRBV6-5
TGTGCCAGCAGTTTGGCCGCCTACGAGCAGTACTTC,CASSLAAYEQYF,-,-,TRBJ2-7,TRBV28
TGTGCAAGTCGCTTACCATTACAGGTAATCAAAAAACTGTTTTTT,CASRLPLQVIKKLFF,-,-,TRBJ1-4,TRBV12-2
TGTGCCATCAGTCCTAATCAGGGGGACATGAACACTGAAGCTTTCTTT,CAISPNQGDMNTEAFF,TRBD1,-,TRBJ1-1,TRBV10-3
TGTGCCAGCAGTTACAAGGGGGTGGCGACTTACACTGAAGCTTTCTTT,CASSYKGVATYTEAFF,-,-,TRBJ1-1,TRBV6-5
TGTGCCAGCAGTTACCCAGGACAGTTCACTGAAGCTTTCTTT,CASSYPGQFTEAFF,-,-,TRBJ1-1,TRBV6-5
TGTGCCATCAGTTCGACAGAGAACTATGGCTACACCTTC,CAISSTENYGYTF,-,-,TRBJ1-2,TRBV10-3
TGTGCCAGCAGCCCGACATCCTACGAGCAGTACTTC,CASSPTSYEQYF,-,-,TRBJ2-7,TRBV6-6
TGTGCCAGCAGTTCCGGGACATCCCCTTGGGGTGAGCAGTTCTTC,CASSSGTSPWGEQFF,-,-,TRBJ2-1,TRBV6-6
TGTGCCAGCAGTGAGGGCTTTTCAACTAATGAAAAACTGTTTTTT,CASSEGFSTNEKLFF,-,few,TRBJ1-4,TRBV2
TGTGCCAGCAGGGGGACAGGGGACCAGCCCCAGCATTTT,CASRGTGDQPQHF,TRBD1,-,TRBJ1-5,TRBV2
TGCGCCAGCAGCCAGAATATGCAGGACAGTCACACTGAAGCTTTCTTT,CASSQNMQDSHTEAFF,-,-,TRBJ1-1,TRBV4-1
TGTGCCAGCAGCTTGGAGGACAGGGGAAGCGGCTATGGCTACACCTTC,CASSLEDRGSGYGYTF,TRBD1,-,TRBJ1-2,TRBV5-8
TGTGCCAGCTCTCCGGGACAGGCCGCCTCCTACGAGCAGTACTTC,CASSPGQAASYEQYF,TRBD1,-,TRBJ2-7,TRBV18
TGTGCCAGCAGCTTAGTGTCAGGGGCCCACGAGCAGTACTTC,CASSLVSGAHEQYF,-,-,TRBJ2-7,TRBV7-2
TGTGCCAGCCTTAACCGGGGGGCAGACTATGGCTACACCTTC,CASLNRGADYGYTF,-,-,TRBJ1-2,TRBV28
TGTGCCAGCAGCCCGACAGCCAGCCCAGCCTACGAGCAGTACTTC,CASSPTASPAYEQYF,-,-,TRBJ2-7,TRBV5-8
TGTGCCAGCAGTCTATCGGGGCCAGGGGGCGCGTATGGCTACACCTTC,CASSLSGPGGAYGYTF,TRBD1,once,TRBJ1-2,TRBV28
TGCGCCAGCAGCCAAGATCTGGCCAGCTCCTACGAGCAGTACTTC,CASSQDLASSYEQYF,-,-,TRBJ2-7,TRBV4-1
TGCGCCAGCAGTGGACAGGGGGAAAACACCATATATTTT,CASSGQGENTIYF,TRBD1,-,TRBJ1-3,TRBV10-2
TGTGCCACCTCGAGAGGGTCAGGCAATCAGCCCCAGCATTTT,CATSRGSGNQPQHF,-,-,TRBJ1-5,TRBV19
TGCGCCAGCAGCTTCGGGATGAACTACGAGCAGTACTTC,CASSFGMNYEQYF,-,-,TRBJ2-7,TRBV5-1
TGTGCCAGCAAGGATCAGGGGGCCTCTTCTGACTACACCTTC,CASKDQGASSDYTF,TRBD1,once,TRBJ1-2,TRBV2
TGTGCCAGCAGCCGGAGGACGGACGATTACAATGAGCAGTTCTTC,CASSRRTDDYNEQFF,-,-,TRBJ2-1,TRBV7-9
TGTGCCAGCAGCCAAGATTCGCGGAGCTTTTACGAGCAGTACTTC,CASSQDSRSFYEQYF,-,-,TRBJ2-7,TRBV4-2
TGCGCCAGCAGCCAAGATAAATGGAGCTACGAGCAGTACTTC,CASSQDKWSYEQYF,-,-,TRBJ2-7,TRBV4-1